This TCR beta chain emerged from a study of cytomegalovirus exposure and HLA in healthy donors. The method was immunoSEQ multiplex PCR; TCRdb's version includes in-frame clones alone and lacks a portion of them. The sample consists of tens of thousands of clones, roughly 88% of them appearing once. The CDR3 runs to 17 residues. The V and J ends lost 6 bases and 0 bases, in that order; junction bases with no gene match: 6. Germline loops: CDR1 MRHNA, CDR2 SNTAGT. The chain recombines TRBV6-4 with TRBJ2-6, with 9 bases lining up with TRBD1. This TCR was recovered from a man aged 25-45 years in good health and CMV-seronegative. Sequenced material: PBMCs. The CDR3 sequence: CASRRTGANSGANVLTF. In nucleotides, the CDR3 is TGTGCCAGCAGACGGACAGGGGCAAACTCTGGGGCCAACGTCCTGACTTTC.